This TCR beta chain emerged from a study of CD8+ T cells in alopecia areata (dated by TCRdb to the late 2010s). Background for the entire study: Treated patients were enrolled in an open-label pilot trial of oral tofacitinib at 5 to 10 mg twice daily for moderate-to-severe alopecia areata. Tofacitinib was administered for 6 to 18 months, and 6 months of follow-up off drug were then conducted to assess delayed response and recurrence. The study used high-throughput TCRbeta sequencing to examine T cell clonal expansion in alopecia areata, in both the C3H/HeJ mouse model and human patients. Human TCRbeta sequencing covered scalp tissue and sorted CD4+ and CD8+ peripheral blood T cells from patchy and totalis/universalis alopecia areata patients and healthy controls. Tofacitinib-treated patients had biopsies at baseline and at 4 and 24 weeks of treatment, with a later scalp biopsy in several patients. Scalp clonality was compared among normal scalp (n=4), patchy alopecia areata scalp (n=8), and alopecia totalis/universalis scalp (n=8). The RNA source kit depended on sample type: the PAXgene miRNA kit for fixed scalp, the miRNeasy kit for PBMCs, and the RNeasy kit for mouse skin. TCRbeta CDR3 regions were amplified by immunoSEQ multiplex PCR using 35 Vbeta forward and 13 Jbeta reverse primers. General conclusions and limits of the study: Scalp TCR repertoire analysis is complicated because resident alphabeta T cells in normal human skin are also sequenced, whereas mouse skin is dominated by gammadelta T cells. Compared with normal scalp, lesional scalp had higher clonality and more expanded CD8+ clones, particularly in alopecia totalis/universalis, a pattern that suggests antigenic drive. Shared TCR sequences between patients were less evident than in mice, which may be partly attributable to HLA diversity in the patient population.

Note on this clone: Its antigen is still unknown. Base qualities are not at hand, and no much larger clone is one base apart.

The time point label for this specimen denotes: baseline before oral tofacitinib. Peripheral blood and lesional scalp punch biopsies were obtained from patients with alopecia areata. PBMCs were separated by density centrifugation and stained for CD3, CD4 and CD8, after which CD4+ and CD8+ T cells were sorted on a FACSAria. The method was the immunoSEQ multiplex PCR assay. RNA was extracted from all samples and reverse transcribed into cDNA as template for TCR sequencing. First-strand cDNA was synthesized using SuperScript III with a 2:1 mix of oligo-dT and random hexamers. A synthetic immune receptor repertoire was used to gauge amplification bias, and whatever bias remained was removed computationally. In the source study's methods: Raw reads were preprocessed to remove errors, and CDR3 was defined according to IMGT conventions as the region from the conserved cysteine to phenylalanine. To get clonality, Shannon entropy was normalized by log2 of the number of productive unique TCRs and the result was subtracted from 1. Whether scalp clones were CD4 or CD8 was inferred by matching scalp TCRbeta sequences against CD4 and CD8 repertoires sorted from blood. Entries here come from immuneACCESS through TCRdb and include only in-frame sequences with V and J called. Some clones fail to appear in such tables; in the studies checked, an unresolved V gene covers under half of the shortfall, and the cause of the remainder is unknown. Clonal size and the V and J genes are those of that table, whereas D and trimming came from the DNA. This sample has around 50,000 clones in its table, and over 95% of those were observed once. The leading ten clones occupy under 30% of the sample.

The sample consisted of CD8+ T cells sorted from blood, taken at week 0. The receptor was isolated from a human donor with alopecia areata.

Read as DNA, the sequence is TGTGCCAGCAGTTCTTATAGCGGGTTACCCACCGGGGAGCTGTTTTTT. Its product reads: CASSSYSGLPTGELFF. Recombination joined TRBV6-5 with TRBJ2-2; TRBD2 fits 7 bases in the junction. From cysteine to phenylalanine, the CDR3 is 16 amino acids long. The retained sequence is limited to the CDR3, 48 bases, with the frame set at the first base. CDR1 is given as MNHEY and CDR2 as SVGAGI, both from the germline V gene. V is pruned by 4 bases and J by 4 bases, leaving 9 bases of the junction without a gene match.